The rows below give T cell receptor beta chains drawn from one sample of a study of shared clonotypes between healthy human individuals. The table came from immunoSEQ multiplex PCR; TCRdb's copy has only in-frame clones and leaves some out. The sample has 2.3 million or so clones, over 90% seen once. The sequenced sample was naive CD4+ T cells from PBMCs. These receptors were taken from a man aged 18 to 29 in good health. Some clones in this sample may be carry-over from other donors' samples. Both conserved end residues are part of each CDR3. Fields, in order: clone size, V gene, D gene, J gene, CDR3 DNA, CDR3 protein. A D gene is named only where the DNA matches it firmly. Only part of the rows carry a size: once, few, many, or a class if the clone is expanded.

clone size: NA; V gene: TRBV5-1; D gene: NA; J gene: TRBJ2-3; CDR3 DNA: TGCGCCAGCAGCTTGTCAATAATCATGAGGGATAGCACAGATACGCAGTATTTT; CDR3 protein: CASSLSIIMRDSTDTQYF
clone size: once; V gene: TRBV7-3; D gene: TRBD2; J gene: TRBJ2-1; CDR3 DNA: TGTGCCAGCAGCTTTGGGCGGAGTAGCGGGAGGGCCGGTGAGCAGTTCTTC; CDR3 protein: CASSFGRSSGRAGEQFF
clone size: NA; V gene: TRBV7-6; D gene: TRBD2; J gene: TRBJ2-1; CDR3 DNA: TGTGCCAGCAGCTTAGCGGGACTAGCGGGAGGTGAGCAGTTCTTC; CDR3 protein: CASSLAGLAGGEQFF
clone size: NA; V gene: TRBV2; D gene: NA; J gene: TRBJ2-3; CDR3 DNA: TGTGCCAGCAGTGACCAGTTTGGGGATACGCAGTATTTT; CDR3 protein: CASSDQFGDTQYF
clone size: NA; V gene: TRBV28; D gene: NA; J gene: TRBJ1-1; CDR3 DNA: TGTGCCAGCAGACTCCGTGGGTTCGGTGAAGCTTTCTTT; CDR3 protein: CASRLRGFGEAFF
clone size: NA; V gene: TRBV4-1; D gene: TRBD2; J gene: TRBJ2-5; CDR3 DNA: TGCGCCAGCAGCCTAACAGCGGGGGGGGATCAAGAGACCCAGTACTTC; CDR3 protein: CASSLTAGGDQETQYF
clone size: NA; V gene: TRBV14; D gene: TRBD1; J gene: TRBJ1-1; CDR3 DNA: TGTGCCAGCAGCCAAGAATCGACAGGGGGGTCCACTGAAGCTTTCTTT; CDR3 protein: CASSQESTGGSTEAFF
clone size: NA; V gene: TRBV9; D gene: TRBD2; J gene: TRBJ2-2; CDR3 DNA: TGTGCCAGCAGCGTAGCTAGCGGGAGGGCCGGCGGGGAGCTGTTTTTT; CDR3 protein: CASSVASGRAGGELFF
clone size: NA; V gene: TRBV19; D gene: NA; J gene: TRBJ2-5; CDR3 DNA: TGTGCCAGTAGTCAACAGGGGGGGACCCAAGAGACCCAGTACTTC; CDR3 protein: CASSQQGGTQETQYF
clone size: NA; V gene: TRBV19; D gene: NA; J gene: TRBJ1-1; CDR3 DNA: TGTGCCAGTAGTATCCAGCAGAGACCTGAAGCTTTCTTT; CDR3 protein: CASSIQQRPEAFF
clone size: NA; V gene: TRBV28; D gene: NA; J gene: TRBJ1-2; CDR3 DNA: TGTGCCAGCAGAGTTTCCCGGTGGGGTCGGGCACTTGGCTACACCTTC; CDR3 protein: CASRVSRWGRALGYTF
clone size: NA; V gene: TRBV18; D gene: NA; J gene: TRBJ2-5; CDR3 DNA: TGTGCCAGCTCACCGGAACAAACAGGCTCTGGGACCCAGTACTTC; CDR3 protein: CASSPEQTGSGTQYF
clone size: NA; V gene: TRBV6-1; D gene: TRBD2; J gene: TRBJ2-1; CDR3 DNA: TGTGCCAGCAGTTTAGCGGGAGGGAGGAATGAGCAGTTCTTC; CDR3 protein: CASSLAGGRNEQFF
clone size: NA; V gene: TRBV28; D gene: TRBD1; J gene: TRBJ1-1; CDR3 DNA: TGTGCCAGCAGTTTAGAAGGGCAGGGGGCGCTGCGCACTGAAGCTTTCTTT; CDR3 protein: CASSLEGQGALRTEAFF
clone size: NA; V gene: TRBV19; D gene: NA; J gene: TRBJ2-1; CDR3 DNA: TGTGCCAGTCGCCGGGAGATCGTTGGCAATGAGCAGTTCTTC; CDR3 protein: CASRREIVGNEQFF
clone size: NA; V gene: TRBV18; D gene: TRBD1; J gene: TRBJ1-2; CDR3 DNA: TGTGCCAGCTCACCAACGCTCGGCGGACAGGGAGGCACTAACTATGGCTACACCTTC; CDR3 protein: CASSPTLGGQGGTNYGYTF
clone size: NA; V gene: TRBV30; D gene: NA; J gene: TRBJ2-3; CDR3 DNA: TGTGCCTGGAGTCCTGGACCTTCAAAAGCCGCAGATACGCAGTATTTT; CDR3 protein: CAWSPGPSKAADTQYF
clone size: NA; V gene: TRBV11-2; D gene: NA; J gene: TRBJ2-5; CDR3 DNA: TGTGCCAGCAGCTTAGCCGGGACCGTACAAGAGACCCAGTACTTC; CDR3 protein: CASSLAGTVQETQYF
clone size: NA; V gene: TRBV18; D gene: TRBD1; J gene: TRBJ1-2; CDR3 DNA: TGTGCCAGCTCACTCGGACAGGGTGATGGCTACACCTTC; CDR3 protein: CASSLGQGDGYTF
clone size: NA; V gene: TRBV7-9; D gene: NA; J gene: TRBJ1-2; CDR3 DNA: TGTGCCAGCAGCTTAGCGACCCCGAGGGGCTATGGCTACACCTTC; CDR3 protein: CASSLATPRGYGYTF
clone size: once; V gene: TRBV28; D gene: NA; J gene: TRBJ1-2; CDR3 DNA: TGTGCCAGCACCCCGTGGGAACGGCTACATAACTATGGCTACACCTTC; CDR3 protein: CASTPWERLHNYGYTF
clone size: NA; V gene: TRBV10-3; D gene: TRBD2; J gene: TRBJ2-5; CDR3 DNA: TGTGCCATCAGTGAGTCGGGAGTAGCGGGTGGCGAGACCCAGTACTTC; CDR3 protein: CAISESGVAGGETQYF
clone size: NA; V gene: TRBV5-4; D gene: NA; J gene: TRBJ1-1; CDR3 DNA: TGTGCCAGCAGCTCCAGGGTGACGAACACTGAAGCTTTCTTT; CDR3 protein: CASSSRVTNTEAFF
clone size: NA; V gene: TRBV20-1; D gene: NA; J gene: TRBJ2-1; CDR3 DNA: TGCAGTGCTAGCGCCCAGTTCTTC; CDR3 protein: CSASAQFF
clone size: NA; V gene: TRBV28; D gene: NA; J gene: TRBJ2-7; CDR3 DNA: TGTGCCAGCATGCGGGGCTCCTACGAGCAGTACTTC; CDR3 protein: CASMRGSYEQYF
clone size: NA; V gene: TRBV9; D gene: NA; J gene: TRBJ1-5; CDR3 DNA: TGTGCCAGCAGCGTACAGGGTAATCAGCCCCAGCATTTT; CDR3 protein: CASSVQGNQPQHF
clone size: NA; V gene: TRBV6-1; D gene: NA; J gene: TRBJ1-2; CDR3 DNA: TGTGCCAGCAGTGAAGATGGGCAGCCCGGCTATGGCTACACCTTC; CDR3 protein: CASSEDGQPGYGYTF
clone size: NA; V gene: TRBV7-9; D gene: TRBD2; J gene: TRBJ2-3; CDR3 DNA: TGTGCCAGCAGCCGATGGACGGGAGGTCTCGGGACAGATACGCAGTATTTT; CDR3 protein: CASSRWTGGLGTDTQYF
clone size: NA; V gene: TRBV4-2; D gene: TRBD2; J gene: TRBJ2-7; CDR3 DNA: TGTGCCAGCAGCCAAGAACCGGGACCCCCGACTAGCGGGACTTTCCACGAGCAGTACTTC; CDR3 protein: CASSQEPGPPTSGTFHEQYF
clone size: NA; V gene: TRBV9; D gene: TRBD2; J gene: TRBJ2-1; CDR3 DNA: TGTGCCAGCAGCAAAAGCGGGAATTACAATGAGCAGTTCTTC; CDR3 protein: CASSKSGNYNEQFF
clone size: NA; V gene: TRBV28; D gene: TRBD2; J gene: TRBJ2-7; CDR3 DNA: TGTGCCAGCAGTTTAAGCGGGAAAGGGGTCGAGCAGTACTTC; CDR3 protein: CASSLSGKGVEQYF
clone size: once; V gene: TRBV30; D gene: NA; J gene: TRBJ1-5; CDR3 DNA: TGTGCCTGGAGTGTACGCCGCAATCAGCCCCAGCATTTT; CDR3 protein: CAWSVRRNQPQHF
clone size: NA; V gene: TRBV28; D gene: TRBD2; J gene: TRBJ2-7; CDR3 DNA: TGTGCCAGCAGGGTTACCGGGACTAGTCTCTACGAGCAGTACTTC; CDR3 protein: CASRVTGTSLYEQYF
clone size: NA; V gene: TRBV7-2; D gene: NA; J gene: TRBJ2-1; CDR3 DNA: TGTGCCAGCAGCCCGTCCGGATCCTACAATGAGCAGTTCTTC; CDR3 protein: CASSPSGSYNEQFF
clone size: NA; V gene: TRBV9; D gene: NA; J gene: TRBJ2-7; CDR3 DNA: TGTGCCAGCAGCCCTGGGGCCTACGAGCAGTACTTC; CDR3 protein: CASSPGAYEQYF